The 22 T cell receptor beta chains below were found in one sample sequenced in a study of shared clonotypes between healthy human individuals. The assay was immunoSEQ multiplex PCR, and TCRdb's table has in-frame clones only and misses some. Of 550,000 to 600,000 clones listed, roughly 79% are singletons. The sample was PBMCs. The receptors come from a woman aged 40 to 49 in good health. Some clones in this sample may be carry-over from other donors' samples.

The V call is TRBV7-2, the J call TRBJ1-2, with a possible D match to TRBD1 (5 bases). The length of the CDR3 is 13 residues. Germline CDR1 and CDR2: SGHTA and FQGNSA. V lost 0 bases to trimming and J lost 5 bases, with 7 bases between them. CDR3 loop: CASSLATVYGYTF. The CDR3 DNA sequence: TGTGCCAGCAGCTTAGCGACAGTTTATGGCTACACCTTC.

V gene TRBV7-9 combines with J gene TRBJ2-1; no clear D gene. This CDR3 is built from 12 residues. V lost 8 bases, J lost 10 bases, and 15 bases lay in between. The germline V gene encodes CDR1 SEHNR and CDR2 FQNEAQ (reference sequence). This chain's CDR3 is CASRGVGVEQFF. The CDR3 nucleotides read TGTGCCAGCCGCGGCGTTGGGGTGGAGCAGTTCTTC.

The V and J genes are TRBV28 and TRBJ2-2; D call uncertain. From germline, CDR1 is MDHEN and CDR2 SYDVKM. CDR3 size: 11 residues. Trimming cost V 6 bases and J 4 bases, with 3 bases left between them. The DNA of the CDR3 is TGTGCCAGCAGCCTCACCGGGGAGCTGTTTTTT. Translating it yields CASSLTGELFF.

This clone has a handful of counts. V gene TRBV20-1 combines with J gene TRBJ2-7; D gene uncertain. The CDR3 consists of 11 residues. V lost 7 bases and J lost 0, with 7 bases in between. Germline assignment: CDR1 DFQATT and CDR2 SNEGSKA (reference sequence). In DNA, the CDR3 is TGCAGTGTGGCGGACTCCTACGAGCAGTACTTC. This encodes CSVADSYEQYF.

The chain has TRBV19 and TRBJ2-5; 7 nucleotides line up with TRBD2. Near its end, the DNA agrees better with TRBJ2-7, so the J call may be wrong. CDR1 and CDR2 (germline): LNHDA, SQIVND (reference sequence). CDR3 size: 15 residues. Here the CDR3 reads CASSTRAGYFYEQYF. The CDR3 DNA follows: TGTGCCAGTAGTACCCGAGCGGGGTACTTCTACGAGCAGTACTTC.

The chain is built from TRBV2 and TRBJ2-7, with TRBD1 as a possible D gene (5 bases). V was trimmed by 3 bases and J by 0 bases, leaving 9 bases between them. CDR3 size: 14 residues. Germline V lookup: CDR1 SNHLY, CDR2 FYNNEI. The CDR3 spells CASSDQGNSYEQYF. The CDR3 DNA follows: TGTGCCAGCAGTGATCAGGGTAACTCCTACGAGCAGTACTTC.

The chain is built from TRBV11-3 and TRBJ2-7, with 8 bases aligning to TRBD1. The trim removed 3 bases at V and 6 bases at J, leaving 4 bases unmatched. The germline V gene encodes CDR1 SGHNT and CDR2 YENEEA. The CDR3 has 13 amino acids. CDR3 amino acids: CASSLDREREQYF. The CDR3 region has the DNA TGTGCCAGCAGCTTGGACAGGGAGCGCGAGCAGTACTTC.

The CDR3 sequence is CAWTSDGGETQYF. CDR3 DNA: TGTGCCTGGACCTCTGACGGTGGGGAGACCCAGTACTTC. V and J are TRBV30 and TRBJ2-5, with no clear D. Per the germline V gene, CDR1 is GTSNPN and CDR2 is SVGIG (reference sequence). V lost 4 bases and J 5 bases, leaving 14 bases between the germline ends. CDR3 length equals 13 residues.

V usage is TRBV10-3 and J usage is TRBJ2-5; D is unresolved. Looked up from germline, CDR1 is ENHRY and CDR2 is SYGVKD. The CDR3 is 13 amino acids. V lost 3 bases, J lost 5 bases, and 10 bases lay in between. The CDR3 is CAISEESQETQYF. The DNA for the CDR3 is TGTGCCATCAGTGAAGAGAGTCAGGAGACCCAGTACTTC.

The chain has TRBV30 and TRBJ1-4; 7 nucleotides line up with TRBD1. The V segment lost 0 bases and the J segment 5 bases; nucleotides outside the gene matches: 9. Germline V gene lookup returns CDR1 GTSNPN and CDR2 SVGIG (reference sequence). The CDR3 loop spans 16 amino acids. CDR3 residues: CAWSVLGTAPNEKLFF. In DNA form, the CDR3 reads TGTGCCTGGAGTGTACTTGGGACAGCCCCGAATGAAAAACTGTTTTTT.

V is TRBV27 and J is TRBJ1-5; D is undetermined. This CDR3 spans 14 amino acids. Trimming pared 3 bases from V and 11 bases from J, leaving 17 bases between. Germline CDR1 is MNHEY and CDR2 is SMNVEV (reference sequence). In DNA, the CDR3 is TGTGCCAGCAGTTTTGGCCAAGGTATCGGGGCCCAGCATTTT. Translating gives CASSFGQGIGAQHF.

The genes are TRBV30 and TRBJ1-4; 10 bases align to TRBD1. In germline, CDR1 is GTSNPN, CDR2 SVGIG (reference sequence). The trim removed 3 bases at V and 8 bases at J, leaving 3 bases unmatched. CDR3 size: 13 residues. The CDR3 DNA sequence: TGTGCCTGGAGGGGGGACAGGGGAGAAAAACTGTTTTTT. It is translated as CAWRGDRGEKLFF.

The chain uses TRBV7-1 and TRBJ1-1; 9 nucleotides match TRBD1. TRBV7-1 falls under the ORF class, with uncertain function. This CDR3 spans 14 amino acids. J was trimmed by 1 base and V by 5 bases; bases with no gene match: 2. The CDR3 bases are TGTGCCAGCAGCGTGACAGGGGGGAACACTGAAGCTTTCTTT. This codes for CASSVTGGNTEAFF.

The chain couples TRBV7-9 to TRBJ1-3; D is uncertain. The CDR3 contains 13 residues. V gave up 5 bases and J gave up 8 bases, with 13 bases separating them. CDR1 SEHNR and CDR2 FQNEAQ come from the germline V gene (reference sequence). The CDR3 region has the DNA TGTGCCAGCAGCCCGCCCGCTGTGGACACCATATATTTT. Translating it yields CASSPPAVDTIYF.

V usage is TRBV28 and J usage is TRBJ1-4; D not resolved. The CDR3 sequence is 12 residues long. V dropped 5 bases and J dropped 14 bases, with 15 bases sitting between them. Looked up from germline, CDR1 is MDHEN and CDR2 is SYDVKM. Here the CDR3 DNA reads TGTGCCAGCAGTAACTATGTAGTGGCTCTGTTTTTT. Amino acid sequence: CASSNYVVALFF.

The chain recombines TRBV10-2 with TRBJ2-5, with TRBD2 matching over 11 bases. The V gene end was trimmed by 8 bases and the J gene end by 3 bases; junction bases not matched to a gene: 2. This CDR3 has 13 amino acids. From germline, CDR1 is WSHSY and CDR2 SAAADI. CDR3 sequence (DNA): TGCGCCAGCCTACTAGCGGGAGAAGAGACCCAGTACTTC. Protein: CASLLAGEETQYF.

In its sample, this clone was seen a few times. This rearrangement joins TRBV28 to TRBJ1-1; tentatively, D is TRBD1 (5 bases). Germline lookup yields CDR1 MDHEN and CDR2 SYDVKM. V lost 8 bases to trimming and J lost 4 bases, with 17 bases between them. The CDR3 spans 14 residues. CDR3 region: CASSRLSGGTEAFF. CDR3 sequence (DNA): TGTGCCAGCTCCCGTCTCAGCGGGGGCACTGAAGCTTTCTTT.

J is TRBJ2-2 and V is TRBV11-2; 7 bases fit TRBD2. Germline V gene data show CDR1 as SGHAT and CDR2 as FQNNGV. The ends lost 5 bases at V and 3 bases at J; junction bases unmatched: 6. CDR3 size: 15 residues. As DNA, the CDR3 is TGTGCCAGCAGCCGGCGGGAGCACGACACCGGGGAGCTGTTTTTT. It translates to CASSRREHDTGELFF.

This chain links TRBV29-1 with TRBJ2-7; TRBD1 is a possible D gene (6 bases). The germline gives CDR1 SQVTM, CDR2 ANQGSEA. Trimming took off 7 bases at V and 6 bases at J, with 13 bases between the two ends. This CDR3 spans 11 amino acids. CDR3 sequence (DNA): TGCAGCGGGACAGTATTCAGCGAGCAGTACTTC. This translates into CSGTVFSEQYF.

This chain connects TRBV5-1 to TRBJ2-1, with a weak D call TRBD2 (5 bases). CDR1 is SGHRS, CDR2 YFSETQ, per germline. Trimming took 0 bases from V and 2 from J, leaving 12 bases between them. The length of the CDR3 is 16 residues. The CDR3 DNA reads TGCGCCAGCAGCTTGGCCGGGGAGCCTACCTACAATGAGCAGTTCTTC. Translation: CASSLAGEPTYNEQFF.

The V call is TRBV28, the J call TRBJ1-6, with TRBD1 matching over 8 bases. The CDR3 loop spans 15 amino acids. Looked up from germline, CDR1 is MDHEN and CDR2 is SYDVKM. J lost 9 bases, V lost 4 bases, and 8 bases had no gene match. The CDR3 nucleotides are TGTGCCAGCAGTTCCCAACAGGGGGTTCCTTCACCCCTCCACTTT. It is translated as CASSSQQGVPSPLHF.

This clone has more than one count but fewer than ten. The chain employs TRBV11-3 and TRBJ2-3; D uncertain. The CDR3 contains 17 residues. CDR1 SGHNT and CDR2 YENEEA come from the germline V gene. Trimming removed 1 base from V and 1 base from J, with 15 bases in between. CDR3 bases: TGTGCCAGCAGCTTAGGTGGGCAGGAGCCCGGCACAGATACGCAGTATTTT. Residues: CASSLGGQEPGTDTQYF.